These T cell receptor beta chains were read from a single sample in a study of blood T cell repertoires in COVID-19. Measured with immunoSEQ multiplex PCR; TCRdb has only the in-frame clones, and not every one. The sample carries 40,000 to 60,000 clones, 85% to 90% recorded once. The material sequenced was peripheral blood. These receptors were taken from a woman of 80 years or more with COVID-19, enrolled during active disease. Both conserved end residues are part of each CDR3. D genes are given only for firm matches. Rows give clone size only sometimes, using once, few, many, or a class for an expanded clone.

V gene	D gene	J gene	clone size	CDR3 protein	CDR3 DNA
TRBV10-2	NA	TRBJ1-2	NA	CASSIRDSPSVGYTF	TGCGCCAGCAGCATCCGGGACTCACCCTCCGTTGGCTACACCTTC
TRBV7-9	TRBD1	TRBJ1-1	few	CASSPRPGTGTEAFF	TGTGCCAGCAGCCCTCGCCCCGGGACAGGCACTGAAGCTTTCTTT
TRBV19	TRBD2	TRBJ2-3	NA	CASSFSPLAGLTDTQYF	TGTGCCAGTAGTTTCTCCCCACTAGCGGGGCTAACAGATACGCAGTATTTT
TRBV30	TRBD1	TRBJ1-2	NA	CAWAGQAVYGYTF	TGTGCCTGGGCAGGACAGGCAGTCTATGGCTACACCTTC
TRBV18	TRBD2	TRBJ2-7	NA	CASSPAALAGAQYF	TGTGCCAGCTCACCCGCAGCTCTAGCGGGAGCCCAGTACTTC
TRBV2	TRBD1	TRBJ1-1	NA	CASRKGTVNTEAFF	TGTGCCAGCAGGAAGGGGACAGTGAACACTGAAGCTTTCTTT
TRBV5-1	TRBD1	TRBJ1-3	once	CASSIQGAGNTIYF	TGCGCCAGCAGCATTCAGGGGGCTGGAAACACCATATATTTT
TRBV7-2	NA	TRBJ2-7	NA	CASSLGPAGGGSYEQYF	TGTGCCAGCAGCTTAGGCCCGGCGGGCGGAGGCTCCTACGAGCAGTACTTC
TRBV10-3	TRBD1	TRBJ1-1	NA	CAISGQGDTEAFF	TGTGCCATCAGTGGACAGGGAGACACTGAAGCTTTCTTT
TRBV5-1	TRBD1	TRBJ2-3	NA	CASSSSADRRRTDTQYF	TGCGCCAGCAGCTCCTCCGCGGACAGGAGGCGCACAGATACGCAGTATTTT
TRBV25-1	NA	TRBJ1-2	once	CASSERGYGKDGYTF	TGTGCCAGCAGTGAACGAGGGTATGGCAAGGATGGCTACACCTTC
TRBV19	TRBD1	TRBJ2-2	NA	CASRDRGRGSQGDGELFF	TGTGCCAGCCGGGACAGGGGGCGAGGGTCCCAAGGGGACGGGGAGCTGTTTTTT
TRBV5-1	TRBD1	TRBJ2-7	NA	CASSPKNGQGTYEQYF	TGCGCCAGCAGCCCAAAAAATGGACAGGGGACCTACGAGCAGTACTTC
TRBV29-1	NA	TRBJ1-1	NA	CSVTPKNTEAFF	TGCAGCGTGACTCCGAAGAACACTGAAGCTTTCTTT
TRBV2	NA	TRBJ1-1	NA	CASMRRANTEAFF	TGTGCCAGCATGCGGAGGGCGAACACTGAAGCTTTCTTT
TRBV3-1/TRBV3-2	TRBD2	TRBJ2-1	NA	CASSRTAGVSNEQFF	TGTGCCAGCAGCCGAACAGCGGGAGTTTCCAATGAGCAGTTCTTC
TRBV5-1	NA	TRBJ1-4	NA	CASRPRRGEKLFF	TGCGCCAGCCGGCCCCGGAGAGGTGAAAAACTGTTTTTT
TRBV6-5	NA	TRBJ2-7	NA	CASKSFTYEQYF	TGTGCCAGCAAATCGTTTACCTACGAGCAGTACTTC
TRBV7-9	NA	TRBJ1-1	NA	CASSPGQGRFIGTEAFF	TGTGCCAGCAGCCCAGGGCAGGGTAGGTTTATAGGGACTGAAGCTTTCTTT
TRBV7-2	TRBD2	TRBJ2-7	NA	CASSLTPSSGRAPQYF	TGTGCCAGCAGCCTCACCCCCTCTAGCGGGAGGGCCCCGCAGTACTTC
TRBV3-1/TRBV3-2	NA	TRBJ2-5	NA	CASSQASRGYQETQYF	TGTGCCAGCAGCCAAGCCTCGAGAGGCTACCAAGAGACCCAGTACTTC
TRBV3-1/TRBV3-2	NA	TRBJ1-1	NA	CASRTRRGTTEAFF	TGTGCCAGCAGAACAAGACGGGGTACCACTGAAGCTTTCTTT
TRBV7-9	NA	TRBJ1-2	NA	CASSTANQRGYTF	TGTGCCAGCAGCACGGCGAACCAGCGGGGCTACACCTTC
TRBV19	TRBD2	TRBJ2-2	NA	CASERREGRGGELFF	TGTGCCTCCGAACGGCGGGAGGGCCGTGGCGGGGAGCTGTTTTTT
TRBV27	NA	TRBJ2-1	NA	CASSIRGTTDYNEQFF	TGTGCCAGCAGTATTAGGGGGACAACCGACTACAATGAGCAGTTCTTC
TRBV21-1	NA	TRBJ1-1	NA	CASRKGERAEAFF	TGTGCCAGCAGGAAGGGGGAGCGTGCTGAAGCTTTCTTT
TRBV7-9	TRBD1	TRBJ1-5	NA	CASSSTRDRAFNQPQHF	TGTGCCAGCAGCAGCACCCGGGACAGGGCTTTTAATCAGCCCCAGCATTTT
TRBV5-4	NA	TRBJ1-1	NA	CASSLVGRGTEAFF	TGTGCCAGCAGCTTGGTTGGCAGGGGCACTGAAGCTTTCTTT
TRBV30	NA	TRBJ1-2	NA	CAWTVEGDYGYTF	TGTGCCTGGACTGTAGAGGGCGACTATGGCTACACCTTC
TRBV6-6	TRBD1	TRBJ1-5	NA	CASSLRETGDQPQHF	TGTGCCAGCAGCTTAAGGGAGACAGGGGATCAGCCCCAGCATTTT
TRBV5-1	TRBD2	TRBJ2-3	NA	CASSLDAGVRSTDTQYF	TGCGCCAGCAGCTTGGACGCGGGGGTGCGCAGCACAGATACGCAGTATTTT
TRBV3-1/TRBV3-2	NA	TRBJ2-3	NA	CASSPLFGDTQYF	TGTGCCAGCAGCCCGTTATTTGGCGATACGCAGTATTTT
TRBV3-1/TRBV3-2	NA	TRBJ2-1	NA	CASSLLGLSEQFF	TGTGCCAGCAGCCTTCTAGGTTTAAGTGAGCAGTTCTTC